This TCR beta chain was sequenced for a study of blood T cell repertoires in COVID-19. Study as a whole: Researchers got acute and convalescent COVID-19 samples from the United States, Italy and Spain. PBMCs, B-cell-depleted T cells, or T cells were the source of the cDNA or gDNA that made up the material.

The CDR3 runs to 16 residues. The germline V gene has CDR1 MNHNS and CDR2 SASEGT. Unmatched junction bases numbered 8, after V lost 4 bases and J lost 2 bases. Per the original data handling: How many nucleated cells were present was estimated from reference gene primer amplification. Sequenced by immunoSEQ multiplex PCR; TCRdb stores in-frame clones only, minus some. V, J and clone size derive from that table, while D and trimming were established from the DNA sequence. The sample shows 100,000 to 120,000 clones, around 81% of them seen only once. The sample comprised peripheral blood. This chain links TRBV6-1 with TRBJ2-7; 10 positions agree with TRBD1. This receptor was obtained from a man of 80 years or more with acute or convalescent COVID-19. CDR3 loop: CASSVLSTGGAYEQYF. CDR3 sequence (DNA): TGTGCCAGCAGTGTCCTGTCGACAGGGGGCGCCTACGAGCAGTACTTC.